Given below is one T cell receptor (beta chain) in context. In this sample, this clone turned up a few times. What antigen it recognizes has not been identified. The input lacks base qualities; no much larger clone sits a single base away. The sample is drawn from a study of beta chain features in type 1 diabetes (dated by TCRdb to the late 2010s). Study-wide context: Mean age, gender distribution, total cell number and subset yield were not different between patients and healthy donors. In the study, recently diagnosed type 1 diabetes patients and matched healthy donors were compared on the TCRB repertoires of their sorted circulating CD4+ T cell subsets. A total of 85 million to 110 million sorted cells were examined across all samples, and RNA yield correlated strongly with the number of cells per subset. Whereas all 28 donors provided naive and central memory subsets, regulatory and stem cell-like memory subsets were isolated from just 8 patients and about 8 healthy donors.

The entire isolated RNA was reverse transcribed using the High Capacity cDNA Reverse Transcription Kit, and thus expressed TCRB transcripts were sequenced. Naive, central memory and regulatory T cell samples underwent deep immunoSEQ sequencing, averaging about 3.57 million total reads per sample. After sorted cells were lysed in RLT buffer, RNA was extracted with DNase-treated RNeasy Micro or Mini kits, with the choice depending on cell number. To prevent cross-contamination, each cell subset was processed individually, whereas patient and healthy donor samples were processed jointly. Using the immunoSEQ multiplex PCR, TCRB sequences were amplified from cDNA into 87-bp fragments spanning the CDR3 region. Sequencing of the amplicons was performed on the Illumina HiSeq platform. Per the source publication's procedure: PCR bias was computationally corrected using synthetic template baselines, reads within Hamming distance 2 were collapsed, and singletons that could not be merged were discarded. By aligning reads against IMGT, V, D and J genes, CDR3 length, and insertions or deletions at six rearrangement sites were assigned. Within each subset, clonotype counts were normalized to sorted cell number, and only after that were true diversity and Gini coefficients computed with the tcR R package. Repertoire sharing was quantified using the overlap coefficient calculated on TCRB nucleotide sequences. Out-of-frame TCRB sequences from naive cells were analyzed to stand in for the pre-selection repertoire. TCRdb took this table from immuneACCESS and kept in-frame rearrangements with V and J called. Such tables lack part of the clones; where checked against another copy, unresolved V genes explain under half of the gap, and the rest is unexplained. The V and J calls and clone size come from that table; D and trimming were worked out from the DNA. The sample table contains hundreds of thousands of clones; only one count was recorded for roughly an eighth of them. The ten largest clones capture roughly 0.017% of the sample.

Study-level results and caveats: Naive, central memory and regulatory TCRB repertoires appeared more similar among patients than among healthy donors. In all four CD4+ subsets, TCRB CDR3 length was moderately but significantly shorter in type 1 diabetes patients. Because small numbers of individuals were included in the HLA sub-analyses, any influence of HLA type on TCRB rearrangement was left unresolved. PCR may preferentially amplify shorter templates, but because patient and control samples were amplified and corrected together, any resulting skew would affect both groups equally. At VDJ recombination sites, patients with type 1 diabetes made fewer insertions and deleted more nucleotides, a pattern implying thymic rearrangement abnormalities. Sequencing cDNA rather than genomic DNA could over-represent highly expressing activated cells, although activation and CD3 levels did not differ between groups.

Each donor gave one peripheral blood draw, approximately 0.11 L on average, collected into heparinised tubes. Naive, central memory, regulatory and stem cell-like memory CD4+ T cells were sorted on a BD FACSAria II using a panel including CD45RO, CCR7, CD25, CD127, CD95 and CD27. Purity was above 98% for every sorted population. Right away, PBMCs were isolated by Lymphoprep density gradient centrifugation and were stained directly, with no culture step. To minimize batch effects, samples were stained and sorted in pairs, one healthy donor with one patient per experiment. Sequenced: naive CD4+ T cells from blood. Explained via the paper, the cell subset or site label denotes: true naive CD4+ T cells. This receptor was taken from a young man in good health.

The DNA sequence follows: TGTGCCAGCAGCCCCGGTGCGGCTCGCCGCTATGGCTACACCTTC. This encodes CASSPGAARRYGYTF. The V and J genes are TRBV7-2 and TRBJ1-2; no D gene can be assigned with confidence. V is reduced by 5 bases and J by 4 bases, leaving a spacing of 17 bases between them. CDR1 and CDR2 were assigned from the germline V gene as SGHTA and FQGNSA. From cysteine to phenylalanine, the CDR3 is 15 amino acids long. The sequence is cut down to CDR3 DNA, 45 bases in frame from base 1. Here the CDR3 is joined to the reference TRBV7-2 and TRBJ1-2 genes, and the full variable domain is: GAGVSQSPSNKVTEKGKDVELRCDPISGHTALYWYRQSLGQGLEFLIYFQGNSAPDKSGLPSDRFSAERTGGSVSTLTIQRTQQEDSAVYLCASSPGAARRYGYTFGSGTRLTVV.